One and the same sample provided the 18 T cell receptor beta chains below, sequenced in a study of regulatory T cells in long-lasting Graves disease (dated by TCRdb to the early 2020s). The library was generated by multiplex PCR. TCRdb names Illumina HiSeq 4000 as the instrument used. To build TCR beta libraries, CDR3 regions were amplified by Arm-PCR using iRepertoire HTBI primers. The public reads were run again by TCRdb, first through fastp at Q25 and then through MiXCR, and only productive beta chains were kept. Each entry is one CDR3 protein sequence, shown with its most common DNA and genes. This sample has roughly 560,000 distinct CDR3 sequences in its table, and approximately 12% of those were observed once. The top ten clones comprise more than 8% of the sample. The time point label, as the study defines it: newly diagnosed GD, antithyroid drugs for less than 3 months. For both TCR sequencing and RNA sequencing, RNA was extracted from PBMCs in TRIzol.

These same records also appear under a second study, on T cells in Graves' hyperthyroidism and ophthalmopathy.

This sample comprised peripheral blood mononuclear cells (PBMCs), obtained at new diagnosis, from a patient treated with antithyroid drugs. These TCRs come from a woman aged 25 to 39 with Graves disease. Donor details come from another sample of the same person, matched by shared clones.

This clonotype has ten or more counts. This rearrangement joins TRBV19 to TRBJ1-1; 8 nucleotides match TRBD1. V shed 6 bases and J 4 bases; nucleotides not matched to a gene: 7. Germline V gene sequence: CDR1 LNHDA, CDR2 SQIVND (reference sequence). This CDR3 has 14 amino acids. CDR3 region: CASRIGQGATEAFF. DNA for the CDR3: TGTGCCAGTAGGATCGGACAGGGAGCCACTGAAGCTTTCTTT.

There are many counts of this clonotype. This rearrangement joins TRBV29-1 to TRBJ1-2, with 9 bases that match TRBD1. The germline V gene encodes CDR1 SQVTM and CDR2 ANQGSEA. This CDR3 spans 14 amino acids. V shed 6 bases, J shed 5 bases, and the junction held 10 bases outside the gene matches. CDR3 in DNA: TGCAGCGTCCCGGGACAGGGAGGGCAGTATGGCTACACCTTC. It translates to CSVPGQGGQYGYTF.

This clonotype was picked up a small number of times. The CDR3 sequence is CASSFAVGLAHRSYEQYF. The CDR3, as DNA: TGTGCCAGCAGCTTCGCGGTAGGACTAGCACACCGCTCCTACGAGCAGTACTTC. The chain joins TRBV5-5 to TRBJ2-7, with 8 nucleotides matching TRBD2. J lost 0 bases, V lost 2 bases, and 13 bases had no gene match. This CDR3 comprises 18 residues. Germline CDR1 and CDR2: SGHKS and YYEKEE (reference sequence).

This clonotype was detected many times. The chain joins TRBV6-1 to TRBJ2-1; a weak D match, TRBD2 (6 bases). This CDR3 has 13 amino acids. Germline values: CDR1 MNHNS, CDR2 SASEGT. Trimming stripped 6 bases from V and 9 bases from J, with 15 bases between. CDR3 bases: TGTGCCAGCAGGGGAACGACTAGGCGTGAGCAGTTCTTC. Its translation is CASRGTTRREQFF.

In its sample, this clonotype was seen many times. For the CDR3, the DNA is TGTGCCAGCACCCTGAGTCCCGGGACTAACCCCACAGATACGCAGTATTTT. This gives the protein CASTLSPGTNPTDTQYF. The gene calls are TRBV2 and TRBJ2-3; 7 bases match TRBD2. Trimming at V came to 7 bases and at J to 2 bases, leaving 15 bases not matched to a gene. CDR1 is SNHLY, CDR2 FYNNEI, per germline. The CDR3 sequence is 17 residues long.

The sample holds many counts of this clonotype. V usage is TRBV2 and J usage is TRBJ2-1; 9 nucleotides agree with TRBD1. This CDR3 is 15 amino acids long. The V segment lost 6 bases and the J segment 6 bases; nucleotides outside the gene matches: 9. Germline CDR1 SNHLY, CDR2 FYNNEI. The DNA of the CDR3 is TGTGCCAGCAGCTGGGACAGGGCGTTGGTCAATGAGCAGTTCTTC. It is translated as CASSWDRALVNEQFF.

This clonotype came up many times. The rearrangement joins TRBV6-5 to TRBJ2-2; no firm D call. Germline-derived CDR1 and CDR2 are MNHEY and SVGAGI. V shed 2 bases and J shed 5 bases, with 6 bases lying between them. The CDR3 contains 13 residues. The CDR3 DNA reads TGTGCCAGCAGTTACGATGGGACCGGGGAGCTGTTTTTT. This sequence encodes CASSYDGTGELFF.

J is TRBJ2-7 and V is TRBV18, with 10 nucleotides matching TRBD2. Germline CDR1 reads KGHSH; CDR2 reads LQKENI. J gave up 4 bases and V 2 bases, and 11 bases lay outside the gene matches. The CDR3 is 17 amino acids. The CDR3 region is CASSPIVTSGLIYEQYF. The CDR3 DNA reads TGTGCCAGCTCACCAATAGTGACTAGCGGGTTGATTTACGAGCAGTACTTC.

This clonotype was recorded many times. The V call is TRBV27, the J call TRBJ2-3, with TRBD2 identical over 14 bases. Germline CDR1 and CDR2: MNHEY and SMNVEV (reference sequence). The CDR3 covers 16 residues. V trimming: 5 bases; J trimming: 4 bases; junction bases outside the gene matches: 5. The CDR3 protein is CASSGLAGGLADTQYF. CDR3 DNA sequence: TGTGCCAGCAGTGGACTAGCGGGAGGTCTCGCAGATACGCAGTATTTT.

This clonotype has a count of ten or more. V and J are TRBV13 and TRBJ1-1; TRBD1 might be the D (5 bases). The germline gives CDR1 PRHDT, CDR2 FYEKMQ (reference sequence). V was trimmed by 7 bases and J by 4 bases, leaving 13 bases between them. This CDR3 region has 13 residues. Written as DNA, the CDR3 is TGTGCCAGCACCCATACAGGAGTCACTGAAGCTTTCTTT. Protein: CASTHTGVTEAFF.

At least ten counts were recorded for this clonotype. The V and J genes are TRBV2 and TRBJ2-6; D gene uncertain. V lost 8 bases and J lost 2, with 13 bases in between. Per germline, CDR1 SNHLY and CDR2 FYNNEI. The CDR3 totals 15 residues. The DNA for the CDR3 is TGTGCCAGCGCGGTGGGGATAGCTGGGGCCAACGTCCTGACTTTC. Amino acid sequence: CASAVGIAGANVLTF.

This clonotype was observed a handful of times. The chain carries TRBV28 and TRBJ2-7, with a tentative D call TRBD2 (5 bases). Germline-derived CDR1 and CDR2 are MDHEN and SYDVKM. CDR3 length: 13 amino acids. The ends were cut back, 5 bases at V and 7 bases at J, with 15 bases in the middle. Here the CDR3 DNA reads TGTGCCAGCAGTCCCCTCTTCAGGAGGGAGCAGTACTTC. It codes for CASSPLFRREQYF.

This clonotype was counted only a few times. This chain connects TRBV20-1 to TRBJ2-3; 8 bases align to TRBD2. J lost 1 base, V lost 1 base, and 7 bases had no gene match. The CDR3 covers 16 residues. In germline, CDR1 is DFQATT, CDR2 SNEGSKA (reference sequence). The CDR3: CSARAPTSEGTDTQYF. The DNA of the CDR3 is TGCAGTGCTAGAGCCCCGACTAGCGAAGGCACAGATACGCAGTATTTT.

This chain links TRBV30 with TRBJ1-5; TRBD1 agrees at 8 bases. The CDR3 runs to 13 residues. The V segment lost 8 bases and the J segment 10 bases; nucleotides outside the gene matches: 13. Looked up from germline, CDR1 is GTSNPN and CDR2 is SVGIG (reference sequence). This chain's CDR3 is CALSGQGIGPQHF. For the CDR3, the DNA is TGTGCCCTCTCCGGACAGGGAATAGGACCCCAGCATTTT.

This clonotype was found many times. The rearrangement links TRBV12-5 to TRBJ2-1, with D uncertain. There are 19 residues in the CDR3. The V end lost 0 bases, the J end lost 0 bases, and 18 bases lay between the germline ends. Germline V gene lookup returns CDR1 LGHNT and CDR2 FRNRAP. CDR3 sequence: CASGLVAIGRQVSYNEQFF. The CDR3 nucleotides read TGTGCTAGTGGTTTGGTAGCTATAGGTCGGCAGGTCTCCTACAATGAGCAGTTCTTC.

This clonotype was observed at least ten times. Here the CDR3 reads CASSYISALTDTQYF. CDR3 coding DNA: TGTGCCAGCAGTTACATCTCAGCCCTCACAGATACGCAGTATTTT. The chain has TRBV6-2 or TRBV6-3 and TRBJ2-3; D gene ambiguous. From germline, CDR1 is MNHEY and CDR2 SVGEGT. V lost 2 bases to trimming and J lost 2 bases, with 11 bases between them. CDR3 length equals 15 residues.

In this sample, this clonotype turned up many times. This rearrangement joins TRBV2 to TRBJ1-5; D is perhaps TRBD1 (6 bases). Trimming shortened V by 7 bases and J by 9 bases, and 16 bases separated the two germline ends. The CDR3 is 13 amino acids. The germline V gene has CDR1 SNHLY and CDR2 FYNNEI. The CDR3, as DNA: TGTGCCAGCAACTCGGGACACGGGGCGCCCCAGCATTTT. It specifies CASNSGHGAPQHF.

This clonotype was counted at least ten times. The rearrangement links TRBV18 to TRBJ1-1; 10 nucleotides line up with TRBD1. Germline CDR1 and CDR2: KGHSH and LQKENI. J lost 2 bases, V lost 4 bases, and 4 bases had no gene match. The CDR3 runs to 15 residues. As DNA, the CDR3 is TGTGCCAGCTCACTCGGGACAGGGGCCAACACTGAAGCTTTCTTT. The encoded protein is CASSLGTGANTEAFF.